The source of this T cell receptor beta chain is a study of T cells in localized non-small cell lung cancer. General study findings and limits: Heterogeneity stays possible, as sequencing covered only one tumor region. Longer overall survival accompanied higher blood T cell density. Adjacent lung tissue had a median about 60 of the top 100 clones found in the tumor. In uninvolved adjacent lung, T cell clonality reached its highest value, exceeding tumor.

This CDR3 is 16 amino acids long. V was clipped by 4 bases and J by 7 bases; unmatched bases: 11. CDR1 and CDR2 (germline): LNHDA, SQIVND (reference sequence). The repertoire was sequenced with immunoSEQ multiplex PCR; TCRdb's copy has only in-frame clones and lacks some. Of under 150,000 clones in the sample, more than 70% are singletons; the top ten hold approximately 1.5%. In the case of this clone: What it recognizes is unknown.

The source material was peripheral blood, sampled before any cancer treatment. The V gene is TRBV19, the J gene TRBJ1-4, with TRBD1 matching over 8 bases. This sequence was found in a female donor over 55 with stage I lung adenocarcinoma. CDR3: CASSSLRQGISEKLFF. In nucleotides, the CDR3 is TGTGCCAGTAGTAGCTTACGACAGGGGATCAGTGAAAAACTGTTTTTT.